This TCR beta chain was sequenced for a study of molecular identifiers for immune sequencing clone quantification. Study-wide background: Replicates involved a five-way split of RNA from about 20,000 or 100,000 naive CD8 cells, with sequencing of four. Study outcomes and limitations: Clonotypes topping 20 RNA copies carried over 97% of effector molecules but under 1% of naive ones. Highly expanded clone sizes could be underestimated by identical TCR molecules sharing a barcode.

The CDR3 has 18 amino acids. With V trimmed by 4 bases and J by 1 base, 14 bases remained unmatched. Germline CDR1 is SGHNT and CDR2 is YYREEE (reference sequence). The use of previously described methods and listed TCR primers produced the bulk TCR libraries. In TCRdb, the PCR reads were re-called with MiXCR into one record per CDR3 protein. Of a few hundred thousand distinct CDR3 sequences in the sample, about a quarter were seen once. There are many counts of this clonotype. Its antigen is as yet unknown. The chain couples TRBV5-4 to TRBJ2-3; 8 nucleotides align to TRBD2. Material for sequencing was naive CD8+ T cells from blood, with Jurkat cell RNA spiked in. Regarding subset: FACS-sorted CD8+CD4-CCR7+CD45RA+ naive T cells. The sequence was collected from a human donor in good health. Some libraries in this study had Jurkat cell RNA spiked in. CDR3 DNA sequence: TGTGCCAGCAGCCCAGGACTAGCCCTAGGGAGTCGCACAGATACGCAGTATTTT. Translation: CASSPGLALGSRTDTQYF. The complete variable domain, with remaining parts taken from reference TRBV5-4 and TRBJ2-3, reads ETGVTQSPTHLIKTRGQQVTLRCSSQSGHNTVSWYQQALGQGPQFIFQYYREEENGRGNFPPRFSGLQFPNYSSELNVNALELDDSALYLCASSPGLALGSRTDTQYFGPGTRLTVL.